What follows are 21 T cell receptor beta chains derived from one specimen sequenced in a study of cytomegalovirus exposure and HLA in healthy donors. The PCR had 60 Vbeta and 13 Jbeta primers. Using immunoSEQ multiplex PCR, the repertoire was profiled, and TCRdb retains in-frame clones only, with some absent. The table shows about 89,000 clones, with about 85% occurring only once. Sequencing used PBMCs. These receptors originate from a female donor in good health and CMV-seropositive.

CDR3 DNA sequence: TGTGCCAGCAGTGGGACAGGGGACACCGGGGAGCTGTTTTTT. This sequence encodes CASSGTGDTGELFF. The chain is built from TRBV25-1 and TRBJ2-2, with 9 nucleotides matching TRBD1. The CDR3 has 14 residues. Germline loops: CDR1 MGHDK, CDR2 SYGVNS. Unmatched junction bases numbered 0, after V lost 4 bases and J lost 3 bases.

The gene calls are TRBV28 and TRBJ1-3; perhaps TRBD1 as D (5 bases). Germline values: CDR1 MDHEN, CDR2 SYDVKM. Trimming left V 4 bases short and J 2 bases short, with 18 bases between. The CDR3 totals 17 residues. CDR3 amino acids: CASSSTLGRAAGNTIYF. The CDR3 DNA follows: TGTGCCAGCAGTTCCACCCTCGGCAGGGCTGCTGGAAACACCATATATTTT. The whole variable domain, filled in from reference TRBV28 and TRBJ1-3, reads DVKVTQSSRYLVKRTGEKVFLECVQDMDHENMFWYRQDPGLGLRLIYFSYDVKMKEKGDIPEGYSVSREKKERFSLILESASTNQTSMYLCASSSTLGRAAGNTIYFGEGSWLTVV.

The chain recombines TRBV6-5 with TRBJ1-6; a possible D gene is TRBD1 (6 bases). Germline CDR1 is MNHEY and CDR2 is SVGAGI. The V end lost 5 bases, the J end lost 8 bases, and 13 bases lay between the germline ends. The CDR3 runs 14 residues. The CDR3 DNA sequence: TGTGCCAGCAGTGCACAGGGATTTCATTCACCCCTCCACTTT. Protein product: CASSAQGFHSPLHF.

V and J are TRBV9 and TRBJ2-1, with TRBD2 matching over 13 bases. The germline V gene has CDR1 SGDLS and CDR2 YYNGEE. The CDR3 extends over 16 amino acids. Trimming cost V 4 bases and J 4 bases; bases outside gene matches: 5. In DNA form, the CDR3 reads TGTGCCAGCAGCCACGGGACTAGCGGGATTTACAATGAGCAGTTCTTC. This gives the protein CASSHGTSGIYNEQFF.

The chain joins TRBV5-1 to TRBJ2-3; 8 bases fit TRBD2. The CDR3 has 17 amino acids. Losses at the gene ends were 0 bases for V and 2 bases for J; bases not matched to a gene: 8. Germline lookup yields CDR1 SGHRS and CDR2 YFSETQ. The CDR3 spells CASSLAGGRPPTDTQYF. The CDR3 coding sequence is TGCGCCAGCAGCTTGGCGGGCGGGAGGCCCCCCACAGATACGCAGTATTTT.

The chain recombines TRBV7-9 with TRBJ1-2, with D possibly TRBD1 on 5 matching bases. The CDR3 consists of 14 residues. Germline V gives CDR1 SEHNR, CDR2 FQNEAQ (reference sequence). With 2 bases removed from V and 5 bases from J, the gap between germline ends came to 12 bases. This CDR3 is CASSLSTGGYGYTF. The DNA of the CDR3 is TGTGCCAGCAGCTTAAGTACGGGGGGATATGGCTACACCTTC.

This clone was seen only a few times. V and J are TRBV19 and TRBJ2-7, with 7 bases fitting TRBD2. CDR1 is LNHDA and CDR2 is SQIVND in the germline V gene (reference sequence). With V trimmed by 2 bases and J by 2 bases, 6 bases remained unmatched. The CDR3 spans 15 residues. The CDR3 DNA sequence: TGTGCCAGTAGTATATCTAGCGGTGTCCCCTACGAGCAGTACTTC. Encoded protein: CASSISSGVPYEQYF. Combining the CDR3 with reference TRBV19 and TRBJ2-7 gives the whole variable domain DGGITQSPKYLFRKEGQNVTLSCEQNLNHDAMYWYRQDPGQGLRLIYYSQIVNDFQKGDIAEGYSVSREKKESFPLTVTSAQKNPTAFYLCASSISSGVPYEQYFGPGTRLTVT.

CDR3 coding DNA: TGTGCCAGCAGCCTAGGACTAGCGGGGGGTCGCTACGAGCAGTACTTC. This gives the protein CASSLGLAGGRYEQYF. This chain uses TRBV5-6 with TRBJ2-7; 14 positions match TRBD2. Germline V CDR1 and CDR2: SGHDT, YYEEEE. The CDR3 consists of 16 residues. V shed 4 bases, J shed 3 bases, and the junction held 6 bases outside the gene matches.

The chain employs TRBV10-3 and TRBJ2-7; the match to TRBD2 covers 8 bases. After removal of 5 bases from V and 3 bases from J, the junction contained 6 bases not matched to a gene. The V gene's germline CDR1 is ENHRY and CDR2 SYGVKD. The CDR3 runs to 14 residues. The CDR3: CAISPGLVFYEQYF. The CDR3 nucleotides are TGTGCCATCAGTCCGGGACTAGTCTTCTACGAGCAGTACTTC.

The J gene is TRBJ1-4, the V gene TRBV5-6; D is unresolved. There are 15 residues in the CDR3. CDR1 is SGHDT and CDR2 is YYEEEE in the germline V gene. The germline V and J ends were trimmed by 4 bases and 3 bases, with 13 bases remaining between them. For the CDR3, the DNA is TGTGCCAGCAGCACCCGCAGGATGCCTAATGAAAAACTGTTTTTT. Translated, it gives CASSTRRMPNEKLFF.

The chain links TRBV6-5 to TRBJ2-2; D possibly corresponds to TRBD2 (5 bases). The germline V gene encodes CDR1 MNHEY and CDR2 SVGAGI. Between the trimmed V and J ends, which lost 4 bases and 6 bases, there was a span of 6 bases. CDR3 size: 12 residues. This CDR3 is CASSLGAGELFF. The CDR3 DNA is TGTGCCAGCAGTTTGGGAGCCGGGGAGCTGTTTTTT.

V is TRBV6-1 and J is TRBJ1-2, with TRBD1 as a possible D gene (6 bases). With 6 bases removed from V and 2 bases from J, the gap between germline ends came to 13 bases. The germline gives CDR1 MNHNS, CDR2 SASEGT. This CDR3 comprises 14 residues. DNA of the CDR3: TGTGCCAGCAGGGAGACAGGTCAAAACTATGGCTACACCTTC. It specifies CASRETGQNYGYTF.

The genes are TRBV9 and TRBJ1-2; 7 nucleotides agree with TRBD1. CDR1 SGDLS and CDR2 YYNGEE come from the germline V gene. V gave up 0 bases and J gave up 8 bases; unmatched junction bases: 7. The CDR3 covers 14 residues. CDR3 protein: CASSVAGGGYGYTF. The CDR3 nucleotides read TGTGCCAGCAGCGTAGCAGGAGGGGGCTACGGCTACACCTTC.

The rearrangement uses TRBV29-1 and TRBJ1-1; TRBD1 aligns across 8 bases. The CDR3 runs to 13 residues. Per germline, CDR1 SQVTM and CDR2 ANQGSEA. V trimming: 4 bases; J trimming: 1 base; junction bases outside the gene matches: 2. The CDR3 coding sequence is TGCAGCGTTGTAACAGGGGGGAACACTGAAGCTTTCTTT. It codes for CSVVTGGNTEAFF.

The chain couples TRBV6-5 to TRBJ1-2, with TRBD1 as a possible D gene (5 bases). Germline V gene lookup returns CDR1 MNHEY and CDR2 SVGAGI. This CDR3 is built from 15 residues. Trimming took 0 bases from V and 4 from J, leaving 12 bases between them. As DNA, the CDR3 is TGTGCCAGCAGTTACTCGAGGCAGGGTGGCTATGGCTACACCTTC. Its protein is CASSYSRQGGYGYTF.

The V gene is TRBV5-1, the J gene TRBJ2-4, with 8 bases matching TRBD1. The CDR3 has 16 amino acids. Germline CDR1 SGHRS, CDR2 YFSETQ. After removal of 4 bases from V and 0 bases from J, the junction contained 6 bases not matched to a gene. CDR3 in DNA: TGCGCCAGCAGCGAAGACAGGGGAATAGCCAAAAACATTCAGTACTTC. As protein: CASSEDRGIAKNIQYF.

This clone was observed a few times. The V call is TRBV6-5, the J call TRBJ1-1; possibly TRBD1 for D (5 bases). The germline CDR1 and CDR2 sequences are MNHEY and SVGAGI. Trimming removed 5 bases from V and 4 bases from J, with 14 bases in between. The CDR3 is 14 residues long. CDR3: CASSPGQKGTEAFF. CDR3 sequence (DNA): TGTGCCAGCAGTCCAGGACAAAAAGGCACTGAAGCTTTCTTT.

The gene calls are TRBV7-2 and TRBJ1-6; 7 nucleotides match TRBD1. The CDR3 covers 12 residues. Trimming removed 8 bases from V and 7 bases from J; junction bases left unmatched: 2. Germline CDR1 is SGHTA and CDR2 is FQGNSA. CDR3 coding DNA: TGTGCCAGCGGGACAGCAAATTCACCCCTCCACTTT. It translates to CASGTANSPLHF. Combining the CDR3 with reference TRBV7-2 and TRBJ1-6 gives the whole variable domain GAGVSQSPSNKVTEKGKDVELRCDPISGHTALYWYRQSLGQGLEFLIYFQGNSAPDKSGLPSDRFSAERTGGSVSTLTIQRTQQEDSAVYLCASGTANSPLHFGNGTRLTVT.

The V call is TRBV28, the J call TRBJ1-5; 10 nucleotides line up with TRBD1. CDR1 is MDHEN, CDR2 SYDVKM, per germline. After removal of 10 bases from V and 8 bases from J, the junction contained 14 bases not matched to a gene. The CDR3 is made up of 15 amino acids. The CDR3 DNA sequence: TGTGCCATCCTCCCTCCGACAGGGGGCGCAGAGCCCCAGCATTTT. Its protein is CAILPPTGGAEPQHF.

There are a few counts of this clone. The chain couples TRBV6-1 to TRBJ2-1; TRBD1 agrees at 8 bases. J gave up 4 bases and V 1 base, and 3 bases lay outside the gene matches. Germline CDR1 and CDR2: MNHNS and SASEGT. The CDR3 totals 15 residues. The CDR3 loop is CASSEVGQVYNEQFF. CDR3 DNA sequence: TGTGCCAGCAGTGAAGTGGGACAGGTGTACAATGAGCAGTTCTTC.

The CDR3 nucleotides are TGTGCCAGTTGTCGGACAGTGAACACCGGGGAGCTGTTTTTT. Its protein is CASCRTVNTGELFF. V and J are TRBV19 and TRBJ2-2, with D possibly matching TRBD1 (6 bases). The V and J ends lost 8 bases and 1 base respectively, with 11 bases between them. Germline lookup yields CDR1 LNHDA and CDR2 SQIVND (reference sequence). This CDR3 is built from 14 residues.